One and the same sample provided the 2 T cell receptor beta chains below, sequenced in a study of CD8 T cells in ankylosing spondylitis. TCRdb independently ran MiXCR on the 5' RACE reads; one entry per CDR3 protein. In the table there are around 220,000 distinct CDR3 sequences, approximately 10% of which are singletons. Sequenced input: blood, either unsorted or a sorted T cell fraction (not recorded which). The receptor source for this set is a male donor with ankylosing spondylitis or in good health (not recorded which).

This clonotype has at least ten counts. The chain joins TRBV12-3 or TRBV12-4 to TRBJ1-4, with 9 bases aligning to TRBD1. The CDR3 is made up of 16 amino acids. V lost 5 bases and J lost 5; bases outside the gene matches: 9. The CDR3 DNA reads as TGTGCCAGCAGTCAATACACAGGGGGCGCGAATGAAAAACTGTTTTTT. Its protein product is CASSQYTGGANEKLFF.

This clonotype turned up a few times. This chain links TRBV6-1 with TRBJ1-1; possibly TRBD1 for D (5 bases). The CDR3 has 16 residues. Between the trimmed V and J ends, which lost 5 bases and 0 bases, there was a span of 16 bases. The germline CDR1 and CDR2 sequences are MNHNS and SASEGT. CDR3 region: CASSLEGVEMNTEAFF. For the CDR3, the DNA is TGTGCCAGCAGTCTGGAAGGGGTAGAGATGAACACTGAAGCTTTCTTT.